This T cell receptor (beta chain) was retrieved from a study of CD8 T cells in Susac syndrome (dated by TCRdb to the late 2010s). About the study as a whole: The study used repertoire sequencing to test whether antigen drove CD8+ T cell activation and differentiation in Susac syndrome.

Comment on this clonotype: Its antigen specificity is not known. Base qualities were left out, and no much larger clone turns up one base away.

RNA was extracted with the RNeasy kit and roughly 0.45 to 1 ug was reverse transcribed using random hexamers. The immunoSEQ multiplex PCR assay, covering 54 Vbeta and 13 Jbeta segments, was used to amplify TCR beta CDR3 regions. PCR amplification bias was corrected by using a synthetic template baseline for primer optimization and computational correction. On the authors' methods: Reads were annotated to V, D and J genes according to IMGT and were analyzed with immunoSEQ Analyzer, with only productive sequences retained. To calculate clonality, Shannon entropy was normalized by log2 of the number of productive unique sequences and then subtracted from one. Public and private clones were assessed among the 100 most prevalent clones of each patient and control. Clones were defined as Susac-specific if absent from the healthy and MS cohorts, from around 1,000 published viral clones and from other ImmuneACCESS disease sequences. TCRdb trimmed public reads at Q25 via fastp, called clones via MiXCR and kept in-frame beta chains. Each CDR3 protein appears once, grouped with its most common genes and DNA. TCRdb, not the authors, supplied the V and J calls. Counted in this sample were 130,000 or so distinct CDR3 sequences; 85% to 95% of them appeared once. Approximately 0.11% of the sample goes to the ten largest clones.

Points the paper makes about the study in general: The number of individuals in the TCR sequencing and HLA analysis was recognized as being relatively small.

Taken from the germline V gene, the CDR1 and CDR2 loops are SGDLS and YYNGEE. V is shortened by 2 bases, J by 5 bases, and the region joining them spans 18 bases. Spanning cysteine to phenylalanine, the CDR3 consists of 16 amino acids. The sequence is cut down to CDR3 DNA, 48 bases in frame from base 1. Peripheral blood CD8+ and CD4+ T cells from healthy donors, Susac syndrome patients and multiple sclerosis patients were profiled using high-throughput TCR beta sequencing. Treatment-naive patients with stable or active relapsing-remitting disease fulfilling revised McDonald criteria were used as multiple sclerosis controls. CD8+ TEMRA cells were enriched by FACS, while bulk CD8+ and CD4+ T cells were purified by magnetic negative isolation. Blood was drawn into EDTA tubes, processed within 24 hours, and PBMCs were isolated by density gradient centrifugation. PBMCs destined for TCR sequencing were cryopreserved in liquid nitrogen and later thawed in a 37 °C water bath. Purity of sorted or isolated CD4+, CD8+ and CD8+ TEMRA cells was at least 90%.

The chain employs TRBV9 and TRBJ2-3; possibly the D gene is TRBD1, per 5 matching bases. Sequencing used CD4+ T cells from PBMCs. The sequence was obtained from a human donor with multiple sclerosis. The CDR3 in this case is CASSVGPLGQVDTQYF. Here is the DNA: TGTGCCAGCAGCGTTGGACCATTGGGGCAAGTAGATACGCAGTATTTT.